This TCR beta chain was sequenced in a study of blood T cell repertoires in COVID-19. Study overall: Recovery meant two consecutive negative NP/OP PCR tests, professional clearance, or resolved symptoms.

Participant age was 18 to 89 years, and participants resided in about two dozen US areas. Data came from immunoSEQ multiplex PCR; TCRdb stores just in-frame clones and leaves some out. The top ten clones hold 2% to 2.5% of a sample with hundreds of thousands of clones, around nine tenths of them seen once. Germline CDR1 and CDR2: SGHAT and FQNNGV. The CDR3 has 16 residues. V lost 3 bases, J lost 3 bases, and 15 bases lay in between. The V gene is TRBV11-2, the J gene TRBJ2-1; D is ambiguous. Sequencing used PBMCs or T cells enriched from blood (not recorded which). This clonotype was sampled from a woman between 55 and 75 years old in a cohort exposed to, infected with or recovered from COVID-19 (not recorded which). The CDR3 spells CASSLGRSLLYNEQFF. The DNA for the CDR3 is TGTGCCAGCAGCTTGGGCCGCAGCTTACTCTACAATGAGCAGTTCTTC.